Listed below are T cell receptor beta chains from one sample, sequenced in a study of shared clonotypes between healthy human individuals. TCRdb's copy holds only in-frame clones and misses some; the assay was immunoSEQ multiplex PCR. The table records roughly 2.5 million clones, roughly nine tenths of them present only once. Sequencing input: naive CD4+ T cells sorted from blood. The receptors shown here come from a man in his late teens or twenties in good health. CDR3s include the opening cysteine and the closing phenylalanine or tryptophan.

>15|TRBV7-2
CASSSLGGEADTQYF
>16|TRBV7-8
CASSLGGGGLGETQYF
>15|TRBV5-1
CASSLGPGTNEKLFF
>12|TRBV6-5
CASSRRSGEQYF
>15|TRBV2
CASSETAKGQETQYF
>18|TRBV7-2
CASSLTPRGRGEQETQYF
>14|TRBV9
CASSVGGGDTEAFF
>17|TRBV21-1
CASSTTFRDYKYYEQYF
>17|TRBV27
CASSSRRGWVSTDTQYF
>15|TRBV9
CASSASSGGAYEQYF
>13|TRBV6-1
CASSLQGANVLTF